This T cell receptor beta chain was sequenced in a study of T cell responses to AZD1222 COVID-19 vaccine. Findings and limits, study-wide: Compared with day 0, the breadth and depth of the Spike-specific TCR repertoire rose significantly after two doses of AZD1222.

Clones were read by immunoSEQ multiplex PCR, and TCRdb kept only the in-frame ones, dropping some. The sample gives around 190,000 clones, roughly nine tenths of which show up once; about 1.7% is in the top ten. For this clone: The antigen remains unidentified.

The sequencing used peripheral blood, collected 28 days after the second AZD1222 dose. This receptor was obtained from an adult who received the AZD1222 COVID-19 vaccine.

CDR3 in DNA: TGTGCCAGCAGCATCGTACAGGGGGCTATCGATACGCAGTATTTT. Translation gives CASSIVQGAIDTQYF. The chain links TRBV21-1 to TRBJ2-3; the listed D gene, TRBD1, was not tested against the DNA. TRBV21-1 is deemed a pseudogene. The CDR3 totals 15 residues.